The clone carrying this T cell receptor beta chain was recorded a few times. Its target is unknown. Germline V lookup: CDR1 MNHNS, CDR2 SASEGT. V lost 8 bases to trimming and J lost 0 bases, with 11 bases between them. The CDR3 length is 14 residues. Lesional scalp punch biopsies and peripheral blood were collected from alopecia areata patients. cDNA prepared by RNA extraction and subsequent reverse transcription served as the template for sequencing. Profiling relied on immunoSEQ multiplex PCR, and the TCRdb table lists in-frame clones only, not all of them. The repertoire includes 60,000 to 70,000 clones, 45% to 55% of them detected once, and about 18% sits in the top ten. This sample was included in a study of CD8+ T cells in alopecia areata. Study-level information: Treated patients swallowed 5 to 10 mg of oral tofacitinib twice daily.

Overall study findings and caveats: Normal skin's resident alphabeta T cells are sequenced alongside lesional scalp T cells. Clonality in lesional scalp, especially alopecia totalis/universalis, exceeded that of normal scalp.

This chain links TRBV6-1 with TRBJ2-1; unclear D gene. Sequenced here: CD8+ T cells sorted from blood, sampled at week 0. The source of this sequence is a human donor with alopecia areata. The CDR3: CASAVLASYNEQFF. In DNA form, the CDR3 reads TGTGCCAGCGCCGTGTTAGCCTCCTACAATGAGCAGTTCTTC.